Detailed here is one TCR beta chain. Both 60 Vbeta primers and 13 Jbeta primers went into the PCR. Clones were read by immunoSEQ multiplex PCR, and TCRdb kept only the in-frame ones, dropping some. Of 150,000 to 200,000 clones listed, roughly 81% are singletons. This sample was included in a study of cytomegalovirus exposure and HLA in healthy donors. The overall study: Genotyping of about 400 donors showed that approximately 83% belonged to the Caucasian-associated ancestry cluster.

The germline CDR1 and CDR2 sequences are SGHNT and YYREEE (reference sequence). Deletions cut 4 bases from V and 2 bases from J, with 16 bases between. The CDR3 has 15 amino acids. Material: PBMCs. The receptor comes from a woman under 30 in good health and CMV-seropositive. This rearrangement joins TRBV5-4 to TRBJ2-7; D may be TRBD2 (7 bases). This CDR3 is CASSPGGPLPYEQYF. The CDR3 DNA follows: TGTGCCAGCAGCCCGGGGGGCCCGCTCCCCTACGAGCAGTACTTC.